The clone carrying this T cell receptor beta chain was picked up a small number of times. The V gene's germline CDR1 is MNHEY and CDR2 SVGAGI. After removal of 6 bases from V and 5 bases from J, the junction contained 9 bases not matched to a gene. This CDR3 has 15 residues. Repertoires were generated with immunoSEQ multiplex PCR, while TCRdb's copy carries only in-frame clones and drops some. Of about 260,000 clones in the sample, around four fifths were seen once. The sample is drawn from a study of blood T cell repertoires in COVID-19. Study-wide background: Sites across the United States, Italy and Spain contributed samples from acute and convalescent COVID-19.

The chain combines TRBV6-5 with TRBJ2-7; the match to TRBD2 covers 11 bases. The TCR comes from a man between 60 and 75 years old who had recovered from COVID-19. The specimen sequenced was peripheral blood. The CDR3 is CASRDPGLAVDEQYF. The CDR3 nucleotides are TGTGCCAGCAGGGACCCGGGACTAGCGGTGGACGAGCAGTACTTC.